The next 3 T cell receptor beta chains were all read from a single sample in a study of blood T cell repertoires in COVID-19. Data came from immunoSEQ multiplex PCR; TCRdb stores just in-frame clones and leaves some out. This sample yields 200,000 to 250,000 clones, of which 80% to 90% are seen a single time; roughly 14% belongs to the top ten. Specimen: PBMCs or T cells enriched from blood (not recorded which). These TCRs come from a woman aged 45 to 65 with acute COVID-19.

This clone was detected only a few times. V usage is TRBV28 and J usage is TRBJ2-1; the match to TRBD1 covers 9 bases. There are 17 residues in the CDR3. Germline V CDR1 and CDR2: MDHEN, SYDVKM. With 4 bases clipped from V and 4 bases from J, the junction kept 11 bases outside the gene matches. The CDR3 nucleotides are TGTGCCAGCAGTTCTTCCGGGACAGGGAAGGGTTACAATGAGCAGTTCTTC. Its protein is CASSSSGTGKGYNEQFF.

The chain carries TRBV6-5 and TRBJ2-3, with 7 bases matching TRBD1. This CDR3 contains 14 residues. Trimming removed 6 bases from V and 3 bases from J; junction bases left unmatched: 6. Germline V CDR1 and CDR2: MNHEY, SVGAGI. Here the CDR3 reads CASRPGGGTDTQYF. The CDR3 nucleotides are TGTGCCAGCAGGCCAGGGGGTGGTACAGATACGCAGTATTTT.

About this clone itself: This sequence may be a read error, since a much larger clone differs from it by one base. This chain links TRBV19 with TRBJ1-5, with 8 bases that match TRBD1. The CDR3 runs to 15 residues. The germline gives CDR1 LNHDA, CDR2 SQIVND (reference sequence). Trimming removed 4 bases from V and 3 bases from J; junction bases left unmatched: 5. The CDR3 nucleotides are TGTGCCAGTAGTAAGGACAGGGTTGACAATCAGCCCCAGCATTTT. It translates to CASSKDRVDNQPQHF.